The 23 T cell receptor beta chains listed next were all sequenced from one sample in a study of shared T cell receptors in the human thymus. Produced via immunoSEQ multiplex PCR; TCRdb's table is partial and in-frame only. The table has more than 550,000 clones, about 90% seen once. In addition, the sample was reused for a study of human thymus T cells.

The material sequenced was thymocytes. These TCRs come from a boy in the first two years of life with a congenital heart defect.

J is TRBJ1-1 and V is TRBV28; D gene uncertain. The CDR3 length is 14 residues. CDR1 and CDR2 (germline): MDHEN, SYDVKM. V gave up 6 bases and J gave up 4 bases, with 15 bases separating them. This CDR3 reads CASSPPGSFTEAFF. CDR3 coding DNA: TGTGCCAGCAGCCCCCCGGGGAGTTTCACTGAAGCTTTCTTT.

The J gene is TRBJ2-3, the V gene TRBV28; a possible D gene is TRBD2 (6 bases). This CDR3 contains 16 residues. V was cut by 7 bases and J by 2 bases, with 19 bases left in between. Germline CDR1 is MDHEN and CDR2 is SYDVKM. DNA of the CDR3: TGTGCCAGCAAAACGGGAGCACAAGGGGCCACAGATACGCAGTATTTT. Its translation is CASKTGAQGATDTQYF.

This chain uses TRBV28 with TRBJ1-5; 7 bases are a match to TRBD1. The CDR3 has 15 amino acids. V lost 5 bases to trimming and J lost 1 base; unmatched junction nucleotides: 5. The germline V gene has CDR1 MDHEN and CDR2 SYDVKM. The CDR3 sequence is CASSTQGRSNQPQHF. CDR3 nucleotides: TGTGCCAGCAGTACACAGGGGAGAAGCAATCAGCCCCAGCATTTT.

V and J are TRBV5-4 and TRBJ1-3; D may be TRBD1 (5 bases). There are 14 residues in the CDR3. Germline-derived CDR1 and CDR2 are SGHNT and YYREEE (reference sequence). Trimming removed 9 bases at V and 2 bases at J, with 15 bases between. In DNA, the CDR3 is TGTGCCACCGGGGGAATAACCGCTGGAAACACCATATATTTT. It specifies CATGGITAGNTIYF.

V gene TRBV2 combines with J gene TRBJ2-4, with 9 bases that match TRBD1. The germline V gene has CDR1 SNHLY and CDR2 FYNNEI. Trimming took 1 base from V and 7 from J; bases not matched to a gene: 17. This CDR3 has 19 residues. The DNA of the CDR3 is TGTGCCAGCAGTGAAGTTATTTTTTCCGCGGGACAGGGTACCAACATTCAGTACTTC. The encoded protein is CASSEVIFSAGQGTNIQYF.

V is TRBV6-5 and J is TRBJ2-5; 9 bases are a match to TRBD1. The germline CDR1 and CDR2 sequences are MNHEY and SVGAGI. The CDR3 is 15 amino acids. V trimming: 7 bases; J trimming: 3 bases; junction bases outside the gene matches: 9. For the CDR3, the DNA is TGTGCCAGCAAGGACCGTCGGGACAGGGAAGAGACCCAGTACTTC. This encodes CASKDRRDREETQYF.

V gene TRBV2 combines with J gene TRBJ1-4, with 8 bases lining up with TRBD1. J lost 9 bases, V lost 3 bases, and 6 bases had no gene match. Germline CDR1 and CDR2: SNHLY and FYNNEI. The CDR3 extends over 14 amino acids. The CDR3 is CASSEGQVSQKLFF. In DNA, the CDR3 is TGTGCCAGCAGTGAGGGACAGGTATCGCAAAAACTGTTTTTT.

This rearrangement joins TRBV7-7 to TRBJ2-3; TRBD2 matches at 12 bases. The CDR3 extends over 19 amino acids. V lost 5 bases, J lost 4 bases, and 16 bases stayed unmatched. Germline V lookup: CDR1 SSHAT, CDR2 FNYEAQ (reference sequence). Here the CDR3 reads CASSKGLAGSRLRADTQYF. In DNA, the CDR3 is TGTGCCAGCAGCAAAGGACTAGCGGGAAGTAGACTCCGGGCAGATACGCAGTATTTT.

V usage is TRBV5-6 and J usage is TRBJ1-6, with 7 bases fitting TRBD1. The trim removed 3 bases at V and 7 bases at J, leaving 7 bases unmatched. The CDR3 runs to 15 residues. Germline V gene lookup returns CDR1 SGHDT and CDR2 YYEEEE. Here the CDR3 reads CASSSPTGENSPLHF. CDR3 DNA sequence: TGTGCCAGCAGCTCCCCTACAGGGGAAAATTCACCCCTCCACTTT.

This chain uses TRBV7-9 with TRBJ2-7; D might be TRBD2 (6 bases). CDR3 size: 16 residues. Between the trimmed V and J ends, which lost 1 base and 0 bases, there was a span of 13 bases. Germline CDR1 and CDR2: SEHNR and FQNEAQ (reference sequence). CDR3 amino acids: CASSLGGRRDSYEQYF. CDR3 sequence (DNA): TGTGCCAGCAGCTTAGGGGGGAGGAGGGACTCCTACGAGCAGTACTTC.

The sample holds a few counts of this clone. The chain links TRBV4-3 to TRBJ2-5, with D possibly TRBD1 on 5 matching bases. The CDR3 sequence is 14 residues long. Trimming removed 0 bases from V and 5 bases from J, with 10 bases in between. Germline CDR1 and CDR2: LGHNA and YSLEER. This CDR3 is CASSQDTKGETQYF. For the CDR3, the DNA is TGCGCCAGCAGCCAAGATACCAAGGGGGAGACCCAGTACTTC.

Here the CDR3 reads CASTQGDRRYEQYF. The CDR3 DNA reads TGTGCCAGCACCCAAGGGGACAGGCGCTACGAGCAGTACTTC. The V gene is TRBV6-6, the J gene TRBJ2-7, with 8 positions matching TRBD1. The CDR3 extends over 14 amino acids. The V segment lost 7 bases and the J segment 3 bases; nucleotides outside the gene matches: 8. Germline CDR1 MNHNY, CDR2 SVGAGI (reference sequence).

The V and J genes are TRBV4-3 and TRBJ2-7; tentative D call: TRBD2 (5 bases). V was trimmed by 0 bases and J by 3 bases, leaving 18 bases between them. Germline V gene data show CDR1 as LGHNA and CDR2 as YSLEER. The CDR3 extends over 17 amino acids. CDR3 in amino acids: CASSQEGGPTRFYEQYF. Written as DNA, the CDR3 is TGCGCCAGCAGCCAAGAGGGCGGGCCAACACGGTTCTACGAGCAGTACTTC.

The chain uses TRBV6-5 and TRBJ2-2; a weak D match, TRBD1 (6 bases). The ends were cut back, 0 bases at V and 5 bases at J, with 13 bases in the middle. CDR1 and CDR2 from the germline V gene are MNHEY and SVGAGI. The CDR3 runs to 16 residues. The CDR3 DNA reads TGTGCCAGCAGTTACTCCTACAGGGAAGTAACCGGGGAGCTGTTTTTT. Translated, it gives CASSYSYREVTGELFF.

The V call is TRBV4-1, the J call TRBJ2-5; 8 positions agree with TRBD2. CDR3 length: 16 amino acids. With V trimmed by 4 bases and J by 5 bases, 12 bases remained unmatched. Germline CDR1 MGHRA, CDR2 YSYEKL. The CDR3 sequence is CASSPFEGPGGETQYF. CDR3 nucleotide sequence: TGCGCCAGCAGCCCCTTCGAGGGGCCGGGAGGGGAGACCCAGTACTTC.

The chain links TRBV4-1 to TRBJ1-6; 10 positions agree with TRBD1. Trimming at V came to 0 bases and at J to 5 bases, leaving 4 bases not matched to a gene. Germline assignment: CDR1 MGHRA and CDR2 YSYEKL. CDR3 length equals 17 residues. The CDR3 DNA is TGCGCCAGCAGCCAAGAGAGACAGGGGGCGGATAATTCACCCCTCCACTTT. Translation: CASSQERQGADNSPLHF.

V usage is TRBV19 and J usage is TRBJ1-5; D gene uncertain. CDR3 length equals 10 residues. Trimming cost V 7 bases and J 9 bases, with 7 bases left between them. CDR1 is LNHDA, CDR2 SQIVND, per germline (reference sequence). The CDR3 loop is CASNSRPQHF. CDR3 coding DNA: TGTGCCAGTAACTCTCGGCCCCAGCATTTT.

The V gene is TRBV10-1, the J gene TRBJ2-5; maybe TRBD1 (5 bases). The CDR3 contains 13 residues. V lost 3 bases, J lost 3 bases, and 8 bases lay in between. CDR1 WNHNN and CDR2 SYGVQD come from the germline V gene (reference sequence). The DNA of the CDR3 is TGCGCCAGCAGTGATGACAGCGAAGAGACCCAGTACTTC. Residues: CASSDDSEETQYF.

This sequence joins TRBV19 and TRBJ1-4; TRBD1 matches at 7 bases. V shed 4 bases, J shed 7 bases, and the junction held 24 bases outside the gene matches. CDR1 and CDR2 from the germline V gene are LNHDA and SQIVND (reference sequence). The CDR3 spans 20 residues. The CDR3 protein is CASSTHLVEGASTSGEKLFF. CDR3 nucleotides: TGTGCCAGTAGTACCCACCTGGTGGAGGGGGCTTCCACTTCGGGTGAAAAACTGTTTTTT.

This clone was seen more than once but under ten times. The chain carries TRBV7-9 and TRBJ1-2; D not certain. Trimming stripped 2 bases from V and 4 bases from J, with 20 bases between. The germline CDR1 and CDR2 sequences are SEHNR and FQNEAQ (reference sequence). The length of the CDR3 is 17 residues. The CDR3 DNA follows: TGTGCCAGCAGCTTAAACGGCAGAGACGGGGAGGGCTATGGCTACACCTTC. It specifies CASSLNGRDGEGYGYTF.

The J gene is TRBJ2-2, the V gene TRBV4-2; D remains unclear. The CDR3 covers 17 residues. The V gene lost 0 bases and the J gene lost 0 bases, with 11 bases spanning the gap. The germline CDR1 and CDR2 sequences are LGHNA and YNFKEQ. The CDR3: CASSQEVDIANTGELFF. Here the CDR3 DNA reads TGTGCCAGCAGCCAAGAGGTCGACATCGCGAACACCGGGGAGCTGTTTTTT.

This clone was observed a handful of times. The CDR3 DNA is TGTGCCAGTAGTATAGGTGGACAGGGGGGAACTGAAGCTTTCTTT. Residues: CASSIGGQGGTEAFF. The rearrangement links TRBV19 to TRBJ1-1; TRBD1 agrees at 10 bases. Trimming removed 1 base from V and 5 bases from J; junction bases left unmatched: 4. Germline CDR1 and CDR2: LNHDA and SQIVND (reference sequence). The length of the CDR3 is 15 residues.

This chain links TRBV20-1 with TRBJ2-7; TRBD2 is a possible D gene (5 bases). The CDR3 sequence is 11 residues long. Germline V CDR1 and CDR2: DFQATT, SNEGSKA (reference sequence). The ends were cut back, 7 bases at V and 2 bases at J, with 9 bases in the middle. CDR3 in DNA: TGCAGTGTGGACTCAGCCTACGAGCAGTACTTC. Translating it yields CSVDSAYEQYF.